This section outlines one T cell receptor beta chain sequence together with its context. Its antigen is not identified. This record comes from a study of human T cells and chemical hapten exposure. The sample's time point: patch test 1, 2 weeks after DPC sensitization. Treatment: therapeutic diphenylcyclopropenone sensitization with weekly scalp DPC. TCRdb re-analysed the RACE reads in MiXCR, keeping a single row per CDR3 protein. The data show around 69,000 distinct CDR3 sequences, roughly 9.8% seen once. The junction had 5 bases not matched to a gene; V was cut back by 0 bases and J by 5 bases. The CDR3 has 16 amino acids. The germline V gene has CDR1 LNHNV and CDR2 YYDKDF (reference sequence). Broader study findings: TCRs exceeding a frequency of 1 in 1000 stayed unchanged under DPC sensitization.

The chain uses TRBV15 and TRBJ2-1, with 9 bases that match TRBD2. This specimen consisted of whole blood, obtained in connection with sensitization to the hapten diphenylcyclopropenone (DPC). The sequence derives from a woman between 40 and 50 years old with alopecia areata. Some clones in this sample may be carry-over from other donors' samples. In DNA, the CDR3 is TGTGCCACCAGCAGAGATCTTAGCGGGAGTAACAATGAGCAGTTCTTC. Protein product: CATSRDLSGSNNEQFF. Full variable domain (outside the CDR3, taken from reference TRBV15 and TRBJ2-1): DAMVIQNPRYQVTQFGKPVTLSCSQTLNHNVMYWYQQKSSQAPKLLFHYYDKDFNNEADTPDNFQSRRPNTSFCFLDIRSPGLGDTAMYLCATSRDLSGSNNEQFFGPGTRLTVL.